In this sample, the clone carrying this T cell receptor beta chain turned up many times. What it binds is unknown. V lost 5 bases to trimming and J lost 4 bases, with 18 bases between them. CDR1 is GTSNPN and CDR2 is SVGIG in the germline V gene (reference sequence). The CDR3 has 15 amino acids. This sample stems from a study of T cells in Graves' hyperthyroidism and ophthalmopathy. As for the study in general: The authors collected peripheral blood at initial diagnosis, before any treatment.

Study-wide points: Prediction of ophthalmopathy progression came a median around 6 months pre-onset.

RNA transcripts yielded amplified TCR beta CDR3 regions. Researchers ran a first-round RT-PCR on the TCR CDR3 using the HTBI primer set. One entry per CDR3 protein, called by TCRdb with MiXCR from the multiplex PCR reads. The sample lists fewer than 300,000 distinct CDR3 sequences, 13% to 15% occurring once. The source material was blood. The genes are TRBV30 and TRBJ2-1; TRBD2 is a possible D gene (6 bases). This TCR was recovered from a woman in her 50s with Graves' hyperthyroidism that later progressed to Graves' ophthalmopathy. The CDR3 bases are TGTGCCTGGTCTTCACTAGCCCAAACGTACAATGAGCAGTTCTTC. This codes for CAWSSLAQTYNEQFF.